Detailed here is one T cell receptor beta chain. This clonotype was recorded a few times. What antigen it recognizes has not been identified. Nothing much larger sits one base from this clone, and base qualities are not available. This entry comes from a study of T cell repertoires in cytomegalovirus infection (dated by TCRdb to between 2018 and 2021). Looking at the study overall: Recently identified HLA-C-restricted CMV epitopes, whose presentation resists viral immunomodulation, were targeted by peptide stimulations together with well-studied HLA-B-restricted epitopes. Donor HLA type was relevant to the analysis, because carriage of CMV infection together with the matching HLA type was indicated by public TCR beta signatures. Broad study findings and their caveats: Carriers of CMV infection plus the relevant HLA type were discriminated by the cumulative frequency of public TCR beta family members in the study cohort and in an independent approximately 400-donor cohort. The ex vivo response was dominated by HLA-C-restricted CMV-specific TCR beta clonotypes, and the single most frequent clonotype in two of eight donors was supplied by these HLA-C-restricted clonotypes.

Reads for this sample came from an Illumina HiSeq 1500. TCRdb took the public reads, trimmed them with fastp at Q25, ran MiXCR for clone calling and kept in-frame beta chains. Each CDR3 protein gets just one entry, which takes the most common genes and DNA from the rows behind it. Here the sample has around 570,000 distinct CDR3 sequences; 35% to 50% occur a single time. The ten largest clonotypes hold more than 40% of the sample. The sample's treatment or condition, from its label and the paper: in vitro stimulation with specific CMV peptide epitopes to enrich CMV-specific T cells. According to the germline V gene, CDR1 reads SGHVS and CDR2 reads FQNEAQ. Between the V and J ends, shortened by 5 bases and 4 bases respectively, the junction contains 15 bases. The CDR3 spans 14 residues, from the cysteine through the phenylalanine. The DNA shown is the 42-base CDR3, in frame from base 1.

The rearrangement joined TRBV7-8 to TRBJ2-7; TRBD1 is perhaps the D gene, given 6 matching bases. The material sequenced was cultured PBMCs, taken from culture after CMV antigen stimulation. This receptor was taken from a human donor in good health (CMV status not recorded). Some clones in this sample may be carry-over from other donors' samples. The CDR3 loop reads CASSHRDIYYEQYF. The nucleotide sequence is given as TGTGCCAGCAGCCACCGGGACATATATTACGAGCAGTACTTC.